This T cell receptor beta chain was captured in a study of cytomegalovirus exposure and HLA in healthy donors. Study conclusions and caveats: For cytomegalovirus status, the classifier reportedly gave diagnoses with high specificity and sensitivity. Researchers catalogued some 160 TCR beta chains as cytomegalovirus-associated.

Of note for this clone: The antigen remains unidentified.

Measured with immunoSEQ multiplex PCR; TCRdb has only the in-frame clones, and not every one. The sample yields about 270,000 clones, about 86% seen once. The receptor's source is a woman aged 18 to 35 in good health and CMV-seronegative. The sequenced material came from PBMCs.

The CDR3 loop reads CASSLGRAEREFF. CDR3 coding DNA: TGTGCCAGCAGCTTGGGCCGCGCGGAGAGGGAGTTCTTC. The rearrangement joins TRBV5-6 to TRBJ2-1; D might be TRBD2 (5 bases). This CDR3 spans 13 amino acids. Trimming took off 0 bases at V and 14 bases at J, with 15 bases between the two ends. Germline CDR1 and CDR2: SGHDT and YYEEEE.